The following is a TCR beta chain sequence with its context. This sample was taken from a study of T-cell reconstitution after alpha-beta-depleted transplantation in children. This CDR3 is 12 amino acids long. V was clipped by 6 bases and J by 6 bases, with 12 bases between them. Looked up from germline, CDR1 is LNHDA and CDR2 is SQIVND (reference sequence). Molecular barcoding with unique molecular identifiers was used for the TCRbeta library. TCRdb analysed the PCR reads with MiXCR anew, one entry per CDR3 protein. The sample lists almost 500,000 distinct CDR3 sequences, under 15% seen once, with about 5.4% in the top ten.

This sequence originates from a human donor who donated a stem cell graft to a child with combined immunodeficiency. The chain combines TRBV19 with TRBJ2-7; D uncertain. This specimen consisted of PBMCs from the stem cell graft donor, obtained from the stem cell graft. DNA for the CDR3: TGTGCCAGTAGCGAAGACCAGCGCGAGCAGTACTTC. It translates to CASSEDQREQYF.